These 32 T cell receptor beta chains originate from one sample sequenced in a study of cytomegalovirus exposure and HLA in healthy donors. PCR employed 60 Vbeta and 13 Jbeta primers. Profiling relied on immunoSEQ multiplex PCR, and the TCRdb table lists in-frame clones only, not all of them. The sample yields around 190,000 clones, roughly 84% seen once. Sequenced: PBMCs. These TCRs come from a girl aged 2 to 10 in good health and CMV-seropositive.

The chain employs TRBV27 and TRBJ1-1; 10 positions match TRBD1. V lost 6 bases and J lost 0; bases outside the gene matches: 10. This CDR3 has 17 residues. Germline CDR1 and CDR2: MNHEY and SMNVEV (reference sequence). The CDR3 region is CASRVMGTGVMNTEAFF. In DNA form, the CDR3 reads TGTGCCAGCAGAGTTATGGGGACAGGGGTTATGAACACTGAAGCTTTCTTT.

The chain employs TRBV6-5 and TRBJ1-2; TRBD1 matches 8 bases. The CDR3 loop spans 14 amino acids. The germline V gene has CDR1 MNHEY and CDR2 SVGAGI. The V and J ends lost 5 bases and 4 bases, in that order; junction bases with no gene match: 6. The CDR3 coding sequence is TGTGCCAGCAGTACCCCAGGGGGCCTCTATGGCTACACCTTC. It codes for CASSTPGGLYGYTF.

V and J are TRBV6-6 and TRBJ1-1; tentative D call: TRBD1 (6 bases). Germline-derived CDR1 and CDR2 are MNHNY and SVGAGI (reference sequence). Trimming shortened V by 2 bases and J by 0 bases, and 13 bases separated the two germline ends. The CDR3 contains 16 residues. In nucleotides, the CDR3 is TGTGCCAGCAGTTACGGGGCGGGGGGCATGAACACTGAAGCTTTCTTT. Translating it yields CASSYGAGGMNTEAFF.

The V gene is TRBV30, the J gene TRBJ1-1, with 7 bases identical to TRBD1. The CDR3 contains 16 residues. Per germline, CDR1 GTSNPN and CDR2 SVGIG (reference sequence). J was trimmed by 3 bases and V by 1 base; bases with no gene match: 11. This CDR3 reads CAWSASTGHGYTEAFF. Here the CDR3 DNA reads TGTGCCTGGAGTGCTTCGACAGGGCATGGATACACTGAAGCTTTCTTT.

The J gene is TRBJ1-1, the V gene TRBV14, with 8 bases matching TRBD1. Germline assignment: CDR1 SGHDN and CDR2 FVKESK. V shed 4 bases, J shed 2 bases, and the junction held 6 bases outside the gene matches. The CDR3 is 15 residues long. The CDR3 nucleotides read TGTGCCAGCAGCCCCTCTACAGGGGGTAACACTGAAGCTTTCTTT. Its translation: CASSPSTGGNTEAFF.

The rearrangement uses TRBV15 and TRBJ1-2; weak D call: TRBD1 (6 bases). Trimming stripped 0 bases from V and 8 bases from J, with 16 bases between. Germline CDR1 is LNHNV and CDR2 is YYDKDF (reference sequence). This CDR3 has 15 amino acids. As DNA, the CDR3 is TGTGCCACCAGCAGAGATCCCGCCAGGGGCTGGGGCTACACCTTC. This gives the protein CATSRDPARGWGYTF.

The V call is TRBV6-5, the J call TRBJ1-1, with a weak D call TRBD1 (6 bases). Germline V gives CDR1 MNHEY, CDR2 SVGAGI. There are 13 residues in the CDR3. V was cut by 8 bases and J by 5 bases, with 15 bases left in between. The CDR3 DNA reads as TGTGCCAGCTCGGATAGGGGGAGAACTGAAGCTTTCTTT. This gives the protein CASSDRGRTEAFF.

The rearrangement joins TRBV7-6 to TRBJ2-1; 7 bases match TRBD2. V shed 2 bases and J 7 bases; nucleotides not matched to a gene: 8. The germline gives CDR1 SGHVS, CDR2 FNYEAQ. This CDR3 spans 15 amino acids. The CDR3 is CASSLTVGRNNEQFF. As DNA, the CDR3 is TGTGCCAGCAGCTTAACGGTCGGGAGGAATAATGAGCAGTTCTTC. Together with reference TRBV7-6 and TRBJ2-1, the CDR3 gives the full variable domain: GAGVSQSPRYKVTKRGQDVALRCDPISGHVSLYWYRQALGQGPEFLTYFNYEAQQDKSGLPNDRFSAERPEGSISTLTIQRTEQRDSAMYRCASSLTVGRNNEQFFGPGTRLTVL.

V and J are TRBV5-5 and TRBJ1-1, with 9 bases matching TRBD1. V gave up 6 bases and J gave up 8 bases; unmatched junction bases: 8. There are 13 residues in the CDR3. Germline V gene sequence: CDR1 SGHKS, CDR2 YYEKEE (reference sequence). The CDR3 bases are TGTGCCAGCATCGGGACAGGGACGGGAGAAGCTTTCTTT. This encodes CASIGTGTGEAFF.

The chain carries TRBV11-3 and TRBJ2-4; tentative D call: TRBD1 (6 bases). Per germline, CDR1 SGHNT and CDR2 YENEEA. Between the trimmed V and J ends, which lost 2 bases and 9 bases, there was a span of 11 bases. CDR3 size: 13 residues. The CDR3 loop reads CASSLQGKGIQYF. The DNA of the CDR3 is TGTGCCAGCAGCTTACAGGGGAAGGGCATTCAGTACTTC.

The gene calls are TRBV5-1 and TRBJ1-3; TRBD1 matches 8 bases. Trimming removed 3 bases from V and 0 bases from J; junction bases left unmatched: 2. CDR3 length: 15 residues. Germline CDR1 reads SGHRS; CDR2 reads YFSETQ. CDR3 sequence (DNA): TGCGCCAGCAGCTCAGGGGGCTCCTCTGGAAACACCATATATTTT. Translated, it gives CASSSGGSSGNTIYF.

The chain uses TRBV19 and TRBJ1-1, with 8 bases lining up with TRBD1. CDR3 length equals 16 residues. V was clipped by 6 bases and J by 0 bases; unmatched bases: 9. Germline V gives CDR1 LNHDA, CDR2 SQIVND (reference sequence). CDR3 coding DNA: TGTGCCAGTAGAAAGGGACAGGAGACTATGAACACTGAAGCTTTCTTT. Amino acid sequence: CASRKGQETMNTEAFF.

The chain employs TRBV7-2 and TRBJ2-3; possibly TRBD1 for D (6 bases). From germline, CDR1 is SGHTA and CDR2 FQGNSA. The CDR3 contains 13 residues. The V and J ends lost 4 bases and 5 bases respectively, with 10 bases between them. For the CDR3, the DNA is TGTGCCAGCAGCTCAAACAGGGAAGATACGCAGTATTTT. Translating gives CASSSNREDTQYF.

The chain couples TRBV7-6 to TRBJ2-2; TRBD1 matches at 7 bases. The trim removed 4 bases at V and 4 bases at J, leaving 9 bases unmatched. Germline CDR1 reads SGHVS; CDR2 reads FNYEAQ. The CDR3 covers 16 residues. The CDR3 bases are TGTGCCAGCAGCTCAAGGGGGCAGTCGGGCACCGGGGAGCTGTTTTTT. Its protein is CASSSRGQSGTGELFF.

The V gene is TRBV6-4, the J gene TRBJ2-3, with 9 bases lining up with TRBD2. Germline V CDR1 and CDR2: MRHNA, SNTAGT. V trimming: 3 bases; J trimming: 4 bases; junction bases outside the gene matches: 5. The CDR3 runs 15 residues. The CDR3 loop is CASSESSGGSDTQYF. CDR3 nucleotide sequence: TGTGCCAGCAGTGAATCGAGCGGGGGGTCAGATACGCAGTATTTT.

V gene TRBV5-1 combines with J gene TRBJ2-6; 7 bases agree with TRBD1. The ends lost 0 bases at V and 3 bases at J; junction bases unmatched: 3. CDR3 length equals 16 residues. Germline V gene sequence: CDR1 SGHRS, CDR2 YFSETQ. CDR3 sequence reads: CASSLVTGDGANVLTF. CDR3 bases: TGCGCCAGCAGCTTGGTTACAGGGGATGGGGCCAACGTCCTGACTTTC. Using reference TRBV5-1 and TRBJ2-6 for the parts outside the CDR3, the full variable domain is KAGVTQTPRYLIKTRGQQVTLSCSPISGHRSVSWYQQTPGQGLQFLFEYFSETQRNKGNFPGRFSGRQFSNSRSEMNVSTLELGDSALYLCASSLVTGDGANVLTFGAGSRLTVL.

This rearrangement joins TRBV27 to TRBJ1-2; D is unclear. Deletions cut 1 base from V and 1 base from J, with 19 bases between. Per germline, CDR1 MNHEY and CDR2 SMNVEV (reference sequence). CDR3 length: 18 amino acids. CDR3 in amino acids: CASSLWAVSRGLNYGYTF. The CDR3 DNA follows: TGTGCCAGCAGTTTATGGGCAGTCTCAAGAGGGCTTAACTATGGCTACACCTTC.

A word on this clone: Mismatch with germline at one junction end may stem from a read error. Other DNA sequences within the sample encode an identical CDR3. This chain joins TRBV5-1 and TRBJ1-1; possibly TRBD1 for D (6 bases). This CDR3 region has 13 residues. The V gene's germline CDR1 is SGHRS and CDR2 YFSETQ. This CDR3 reads CASSWQGSTEAFF. The CDR3 nucleotides are TGCGCCAGCAGCTGGCAGGGGAGCACTGAAGCCTTCTTT.

V gene TRBV18 combines with J gene TRBJ2-7; 10 nucleotides match TRBD1. CDR1 is KGHSH, CDR2 LQKENI, per germline. The CDR3 length is 16 residues. With V trimmed by 0 bases and J by 5 bases, 7 bases remained unmatched. CDR3 amino acids: CASSPPSTGGYDEQYF. DNA of the CDR3: TGTGCCAGCTCACCACCATCGACAGGGGGCTACGACGAGCAGTACTTC.

V gene TRBV6-4 combines with J gene TRBJ2-1; 11 bases are shared with TRBD2. J gave up 4 bases and V 5 bases, and 10 bases lay outside the gene matches. The V gene's germline CDR1 is MRHNA and CDR2 SNTAGT. The CDR3 is 17 residues long. Written as DNA, the CDR3 is TGTGCCAGCAGTTTATCATCCGGGACTAGCGGATACAATGAGCAGTTCTTC. Its translation is CASSLSSGTSGYNEQFF.

Regarding this clone: This sample also contains other DNA sequences that code for the same CDR3. This chain connects TRBV5-1 to TRBJ1-1; D is ambiguous. The CDR3 covers 13 residues. V lost 0 bases and J 2 bases, leaving 5 bases between the germline ends. Looked up from germline, CDR1 is SGHRS and CDR2 is YFSETQ. CDR3: CASSLETNTEAFF. The CDR3 DNA reads as TGCGCCAGCAGCTTGGAGACAAACACTGAAGCTTTCTTT.

The chain links TRBV6-1 to TRBJ2-4; TRBD1 is a possible D gene (6 bases). Trimming left V 6 bases short and J 0 bases short, with 9 bases between. The germline V gene encodes CDR1 MNHNS and CDR2 SASEGT. This CDR3 has 14 amino acids. The CDR3 nucleotides read TGTGCCAGCAGGCAGGGGCCAGCCAAAAACATTCAGTACTTC. This translates into CASRQGPAKNIQYF.

The table lists this clone with a few counts. CDR3 nucleotide sequence: TGTGCCAGCAGTCAGGCCATGGCAGAGCAGTACTTC. Protein sequence: CASSQAMAEQYF. This chain connects TRBV28 to TRBJ2-7; D is ambiguous. This CDR3 contains 12 residues. Germline V gene lookup returns CDR1 MDHEN and CDR2 SYDVKM. V was pared by 5 bases and J by 7 bases, with 12 bases between.

The CDR3 region is CASSTTGRGYEQYF. The CDR3, as DNA: TGTGCCAGCAGTACTACAGGGAGGGGGTACGAGCAGTACTTC. V is TRBV28 and J is TRBJ2-7; TRBD2 might be the D (7 bases). Germline V gene data show CDR1 as MDHEN and CDR2 as SYDVKM. Trimming removed 5 bases at V and 4 bases at J, with 15 bases between. This CDR3 region has 14 residues. Complete variable domain (other parts from reference TRBV28 and TRBJ2-7): DVKVTQSSRYLVKRTGEKVFLECVQDMDHENMFWYRQDPGLGLRLIYFSYDVKMKEKGDIPEGYSVSREKKERFSLILESASTNQTSMYLCASSTTGRGYEQYFGPGTRLTVT.

The chain links TRBV7-8 to TRBJ2-7, with unresolved D. Germline values: CDR1 SGHVS, CDR2 FQNEAQ. The CDR3 has 14 amino acids. Trimming removed 1 base at V and 3 bases at J, with 10 bases between. CDR3 sequence reads: CASSLGDNLYEQYF. The CDR3 DNA sequence: TGTGCCAGCAGCTTAGGCGACAACCTCTACGAGCAGTACTTC.

This clone was seen once. V is TRBV5-4 and J is TRBJ2-7; D call uncertain. Germline-derived CDR1 and CDR2 are SGHNT and YYREEE (reference sequence). CDR3 length: 15 amino acids. Between the trimmed V and J ends, which lost 0 bases and 0 bases, there was a span of 10 bases. CDR3: CASSLGVPSSYEQYF. The CDR3 DNA reads as TGTGCCAGCAGCTTGGGCGTGCCGAGCTCCTACGAGCAGTACTTC. The full variable domain, rest sourced from reference TRBV5-4 and TRBJ2-7, is ETGVTQSPTHLIKTRGQQVTLRCSSQSGHNTVSWYQQALGQGPQFIFQYYREEENGRGNFPPRFSGLQFPNYSSELNVNALELDDSALYLCASSLGVPSSYEQYFGPGTRLTVT.

This clone was detected only a few times. J is TRBJ2-3 and V is TRBV4-1, with 12 positions matching TRBD2. From germline, CDR1 is MGHRA and CDR2 YSYEKL. The CDR3 loop spans 17 amino acids. J was trimmed by 3 bases and V by 6 bases; bases with no gene match: 10. CDR3 loop: CASSKGLAGSPTDTQYF. In nucleotides, the CDR3 is TGCGCCAGCAGTAAAGGACTAGCGGGATCCCCAACAGATACGCAGTATTTT.

V and J are TRBV28 and TRBJ2-5, with D maybe TRBD2 (6 bases). Germline V gene data show CDR1 as MDHEN and CDR2 as SYDVKM. The V gene lost 2 bases and the J gene lost 5 bases, with 27 bases spanning the gap. The CDR3 covers 19 residues. The CDR3 DNA follows: TGTGCCAGCAGTTTACCGGGACCTAAGACACTCAGGGACTTGGAGACCCAGTACTTC. Translating it yields CASSLPGPKTLRDLETQYF.

This chain joins TRBV5-6 and TRBJ1-6, with 7 positions matching TRBD1. The CDR3 has 18 residues. Germline CDR1 reads SGHDT; CDR2 reads YYEEEE. J gave up 3 bases and V 4 bases, and 13 bases lay outside the gene matches. The CDR3 sequence is CASSHRDSSPYYNSPLHF. The CDR3 DNA reads TGTGCCAGCAGCCACCGGGACAGCTCTCCGTACTATAATTCACCCCTCCACTTT. Full variable domain (remainder filled in from reference TRBV5-6 and TRBJ1-6): DAGVTQSPTHLIKTRGQQVTLRCSPKSGHDTVSWYQQALGQGPQFIFQYYEEEERQRGNFPDRFSGHQFPNYSSELNVNALLLGDSALYLCASSHRDSSPYYNSPLHFGNGTRLTVT.

The CDR3 coding sequence is TGTGCCAGCAGCCCGACTAGCGGGAGGGCCTCGTACCAAGAGACCCAGTACTTC. Protein sequence: CASSPTSGRASYQETQYF. This chain connects TRBV7-6 to TRBJ2-5, with 14 positions matching TRBD2. The germline CDR1 and CDR2 sequences are SGHVS and FNYEAQ. The CDR3 loop spans 18 amino acids. V shed 5 bases and J 0 bases; nucleotides not matched to a gene: 8. Complete variable domain (other parts from reference TRBV7-6 and TRBJ2-5): GAGVSQSPRYKVTKRGQDVALRCDPISGHVSLYWYRQALGQGPEFLTYFNYEAQQDKSGLPNDRFSAERPEGSISTLTIQRTEQRDSAMYRCASSPTSGRASYQETQYFGPGTRLLVL.

V usage is TRBV30 and J usage is TRBJ1-1, with D unresolved. V was pared by 3 bases and J by 3 bases, with 11 bases between. The CDR3 runs 13 residues. Germline assignment: CDR1 GTSNPN and CDR2 SVGIG (reference sequence). CDR3 region: CAWRRRKDTEAFF. CDR3 DNA: TGTGCCTGGAGACGGAGGAAGGACACTGAAGCTTTCTTT.

V gene TRBV5-4 combines with J gene TRBJ2-7; no definite D call. The germline V and J ends were trimmed by 4 bases and 3 bases, with 8 bases remaining between them. The CDR3 has 12 residues. The germline V gene has CDR1 SGHNT and CDR2 YYREEE (reference sequence). This CDR3 is CASSGGFYEQYF. The CDR3 DNA sequence: TGTGCCAGCAGCGGCGGTTTCTACGAGCAGTACTTC.